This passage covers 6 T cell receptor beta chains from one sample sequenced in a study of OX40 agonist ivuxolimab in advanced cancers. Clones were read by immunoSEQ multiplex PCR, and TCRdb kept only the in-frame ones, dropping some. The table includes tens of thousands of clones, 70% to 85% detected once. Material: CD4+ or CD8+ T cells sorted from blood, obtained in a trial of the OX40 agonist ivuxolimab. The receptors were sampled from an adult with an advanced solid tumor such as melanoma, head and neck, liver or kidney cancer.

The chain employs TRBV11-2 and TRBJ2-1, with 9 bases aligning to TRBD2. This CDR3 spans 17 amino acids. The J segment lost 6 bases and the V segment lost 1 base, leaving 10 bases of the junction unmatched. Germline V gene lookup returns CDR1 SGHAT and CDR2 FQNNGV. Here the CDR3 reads CASSLGSGRGWGNEQFF. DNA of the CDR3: TGTGCCAGCAGCTTAGGTAGCGGGAGAGGGTGGGGCAATGAGCAGTTCTTC.

CDR3: CASSLKTGMNTEAFF. The CDR3 nucleotides are TGTGCCAGCAGCTTAAAGACAGGGATGAACACTGAAGCTTTCTTT. The chain has TRBV5-4 and TRBJ1-1; 7 nucleotides match TRBD1. CDR1 is SGHNT, CDR2 YYREEE, per germline (reference sequence). V trimming: 2 bases; J trimming: 0 bases; junction bases outside the gene matches: 4. The CDR3 has 15 amino acids. Together with reference TRBV5-4 and TRBJ1-1, the CDR3 gives the full variable domain: ETGVTQSPTHLIKTRGQQVTLRCSSQSGHNTVSWYQQALGQGPQFIFQYYREEENGRGNFPPRFSGLQFPNYSSELNVNALELDDSALYLCASSLKTGMNTEAFFGQGTRLTVV.

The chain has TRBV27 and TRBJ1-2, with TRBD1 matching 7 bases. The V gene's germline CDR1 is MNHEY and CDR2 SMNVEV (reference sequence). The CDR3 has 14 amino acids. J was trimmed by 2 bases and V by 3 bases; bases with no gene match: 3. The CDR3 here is CASSLGQRNYGYTF. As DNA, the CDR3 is TGTGCCAGCAGTTTGGGACAGCGCAACTATGGCTACACCTTC.

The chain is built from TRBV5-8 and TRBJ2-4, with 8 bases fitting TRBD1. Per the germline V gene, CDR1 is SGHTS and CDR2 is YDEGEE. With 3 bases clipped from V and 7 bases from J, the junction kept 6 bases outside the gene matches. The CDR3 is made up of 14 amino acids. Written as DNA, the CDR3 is TGTGCCAGCAGCTATTCAGGGGGCGTGAACATTCAGTACTTC. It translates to CASSYSGGVNIQYF.

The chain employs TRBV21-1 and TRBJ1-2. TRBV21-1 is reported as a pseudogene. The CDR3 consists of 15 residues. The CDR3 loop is CASSKVGSFNYGYTF. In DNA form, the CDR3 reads TGTGCCAGCAGCAAAGTAGGCTCCTTTAACTATGGCTACACCTTC.

CDR3 residues: CASSADRSSTDTQYF. In DNA form, the CDR3 reads TGTGCCAGCAGCGCTGACAGGTCTAGCACAGATACGCAGTATTTT. This chain links TRBV9 with TRBJ2-3; a possible D gene is TRBD1 (6 bases). V was trimmed by 3 bases and J by 0 bases, leaving 11 bases between them. This CDR3 region has 15 residues. Germline V gene sequence: CDR1 SGDLS, CDR2 YYNGEE.